The 19 T cell receptor beta chains below come from one sample, sequenced in a study of technical replicates of blood from several donors. Clones were sequenced by immunoSEQ multiplex PCR, and TCRdb holds only the in-frame ones, with some missing. The table includes tens of thousands of clones, around nine tenths detected once. The sequenced sample was T cells isolated from PBMCs. The receptors originated from a human donor in good health.

The chain recombines TRBV4-1 with TRBJ2-1; TRBD2 matches 9 bases. This CDR3 is 16 amino acids long. Trimming at V came to 1 base and at J to 6 bases, leaving 7 bases not matched to a gene. Germline assignment: CDR1 MGHRA and CDR2 YSYEKL. The CDR3 coding sequence is TGCGCCAGCAGCCAAGCTGGGATAGCGGGGGTCAATGAGCAGTTCTTC. Protein product: CASSQAGIAGVNEQFF.

The chain carries TRBV19 and TRBJ1-2; TRBD1 aligns across 7 bases. Germline loops: CDR1 LNHDA, CDR2 SQIVND (reference sequence). J was trimmed by 5 bases and V by 5 bases; bases with no gene match: 14. This CDR3 region has 16 residues. The CDR3 here is CASSPHLLTGWYGYTF. In DNA form, the CDR3 reads TGTGCCAGTAGTCCCCACCTTCTGACAGGGTGGTATGGCTACACCTTC.

The chain has TRBV11-3 and TRBJ2-2; TRBD2 might be the D (7 bases). This CDR3 region has 17 residues. The germline V gene has CDR1 SGHNT and CDR2 YENEEA. The germline V and J ends were trimmed by 5 bases and 0 bases, with 16 bases remaining between them. CDR3 DNA: TGTGCCAGCAGCAGAAGGGGGGGCTTAACGAACACCGGGGAGCTGTTTTTT. It is translated as CASSRRGGLTNTGELFF.

This chain joins TRBV11-2 and TRBJ1-6, with D perhaps TRBD1 (5 bases). Germline CDR1 reads SGHAT; CDR2 reads FQNNGV. The CDR3 consists of 14 residues. The germline V and J ends were trimmed by 4 bases and 7 bases, with 11 bases remaining between them. CDR3 DNA sequence: TGTGCCAGCAGCTCCCGGGACTTCAATTCACCCCTCCACTTT. Encoded protein: CASSSRDFNSPLHF.

In its sample, this clone was seen once. The V call is TRBV29-1, the J call TRBJ1-2, with D tentatively TRBD1 (6 bases). CDR1 is SQVTM, CDR2 ANQGSEA, per germline. With 5 bases removed from V and 2 bases from J, the gap between germline ends came to 18 bases. The CDR3 runs to 15 residues. The CDR3 DNA reads as TGCAGCGTTAGTGATCGGACAGAGACGAACTATGGCTACACCTTC. This sequence encodes CSVSDRTETNYGYTF.

V and J are TRBV6-1 and TRBJ1-2, with a weak D call TRBD1 (5 bases). With 5 bases removed from V and 7 bases from J, the gap between germline ends came to 11 bases. CDR3 length equals 12 residues. CDR1 is MNHNS, CDR2 SASEGT, per germline. CDR3 bases: TGTGCCAGCAGTCCAGGGTTGGGTGGCTACACCTTC. Protein product: CASSPGLGGYTF.

The chain joins TRBV28 to TRBJ2-3; 8 nucleotides align to TRBD2. CDR1 MDHEN and CDR2 SYDVKM come from the germline V gene. CDR3 length: 16 amino acids. The V and J ends lost 5 bases and 4 bases, in that order; junction bases with no gene match: 11. The CDR3 nucleotides are TGTGCCAGCAGTCCAATAGCGGGACCCTCCGCAGATACGCAGTATTTT. It translates to CASSPIAGPSADTQYF.

The chain carries TRBV5-1 and TRBJ2-1; TRBD2 aligns across 10 bases. CDR1 is SGHRS and CDR2 is YFSETQ in the germline V gene. There are 17 residues in the CDR3. Unmatched junction bases numbered 9, after V lost 0 bases and J lost 6 bases. DNA for the CDR3: TGCGCCAGCAGCTTGGAGGCTAGCGGGAGAGGAGGCAATGAGCAGTTCTTC. It yields the protein CASSLEASGRGGNEQFF.

The chain couples TRBV5-3 to TRBJ2-2; D unresolved. TRBV5-3 is recorded as an ORF, its role being uncertain. The CDR3 contains 14 residues. V dropped 0 bases and J dropped 3 bases, with 6 bases sitting between them. The CDR3 nucleotides are TGTGCCAGAAGCTTGGGTCAGGACACCGGGGAGCTGTTTTTT. It codes for CARSLGQDTGELFF.

The chain couples TRBV7-8 to TRBJ2-2; 7 bases fit TRBD1. V shed 6 bases and J 0 bases; nucleotides not matched to a gene: 7. Germline loops: CDR1 SGHVS, CDR2 FQNEAQ. CDR3 length equals 16 residues. CDR3 sequence reads: CASRPPGTANTGELFF. Written as DNA, the CDR3 is TGTGCCAGCAGACCACCCGGGACAGCGAACACCGGGGAGCTGTTTTTT.

The chain combines TRBV18 with TRBJ2-5; 8 nucleotides line up with TRBD1. From germline, CDR1 is KGHSH and CDR2 LQKENI. J lost 5 bases, V lost 6 bases, and 8 bases had no gene match. The CDR3 is 14 residues long. CDR3 DNA sequence: TGTGCCAGCTCCCTACAGGGGGACGGGGAGACCCAGTACTTC. It specifies CASSLQGDGETQYF. Combining the CDR3 with reference TRBV18 and TRBJ2-5 gives the whole variable domain NAGVMQNPRHLVRRRGQEARLRCSPMKGHSHVYWYRQLPEEGLKFMVYLQKENIIDESGMPKERFSAEFPKEGPSILRIQQVVRGDSAAYFCASSLQGDGETQYFGPGTRLLVL.

This sequence joins TRBV20-1 and TRBJ2-5, with unresolved D. Trimming left V 5 bases short and J 4 bases short, with 8 bases between. This CDR3 has 11 residues. From germline, CDR1 is DFQATT and CDR2 SNEGSKA (reference sequence). The CDR3 is CSARHGETQYF. CDR3 DNA sequence: TGCAGTGCTCGACATGGAGAGACCCAGTACTTC.

The gene calls are TRBV7-8 and TRBJ2-2; maybe TRBD2 (7 bases). Germline V gives CDR1 SGHVS, CDR2 FQNEAQ. The ends were cut back, 1 base at V and 5 bases at J, with 17 bases in the middle. CDR3 length: 17 residues. Here the CDR3 reads CASSLEFSGGGTGELFF. CDR3 nucleotide sequence: TGTGCCAGCAGCTTAGAGTTCTCGGGGGGCGGGACCGGGGAGCTGTTTTTT.

The chain has TRBV10-1 and TRBJ1-1, with a possible D match to TRBD1 (5 bases). This CDR3 region has 17 residues. CDR1 is WNHNN and CDR2 is SYGVQD in the germline V gene (reference sequence). The V gene lost 7 bases and the J gene lost 3 bases, with 24 bases spanning the gap. The CDR3 nucleotides read TGCGCCAGCACCAGAGACAGCCATCATCGTCGGGACACTGAAGCTTTCTTT. Its protein product is CASTRDSHHRRDTEAFF.

CDR3 in DNA: TGTGCCAGCAGCTTAGACGCAGAAAATGAAAAACTGTTTTTT. As protein: CASSLDAENEKLFF. The chain recombines TRBV7-2 with TRBJ1-4; D gene ambiguous. The germline gives CDR1 SGHTA, CDR2 FQGNSA. The length of the CDR3 is 14 residues. V gave up 1 base and J gave up 5 bases, with 8 bases separating them.

The genes are TRBV28 and TRBJ1-1, with D maybe TRBD1 (6 bases). Per germline, CDR1 MDHEN and CDR2 SYDVKM. The CDR3 runs 15 residues. V was trimmed by 2 bases and J by 8 bases, leaving 18 bases between them. The CDR3 here is CASSLGGGRPKEAFF. The CDR3 DNA follows: TGTGCCAGCAGTTTAGGCGGGGGCCGCCCTAAAGAAGCTTTCTTT.

The CDR3 DNA follows: TGTGCCAGCAGTTTATACTCCTACGAGCAGTACTTC. Translated, it gives CASSLYSYEQYF. The J gene is TRBJ2-7, the V gene TRBV5-6; D not resolved. V shed 5 bases and J shed 0 bases, with 6 bases lying between them. The CDR3 is 12 amino acids. In germline, CDR1 is SGHDT, CDR2 YYEEEE.

This clone was counted a single time. J is TRBJ2-3 and V is TRBV9; 7 nucleotides align to TRBD2. This CDR3 has 14 amino acids. The V gene end was trimmed by 0 bases and the J gene end by 2 bases; junction bases not matched to a gene: 0. The V gene's germline CDR1 is SGDLS and CDR2 YYNGEE. For the CDR3, the DNA is TGTGCCAGCAGCGTAGGACTAGCCACAGATACGCAGTATTTT. It translates to CASSVGLATDTQYF. Drawing the rest from reference TRBV9 and TRBJ2-3, the complete variable domain is DSGVTQTPKHLITATGQRVTLRCSPRSGDLSVYWYQQSLDQGLQFLIQYYNGEERAKGNILERFSAQQFPDLHSELNLSSLELGDSALYFCASSVGLATDTQYFGPGTRLTVL.

The chain recombines TRBV7-8 with TRBJ2-7; D gene uncertain. This CDR3 comprises 14 residues. V dropped 1 base and J dropped 3 bases, with 10 bases sitting between them. Germline assignment: CDR1 SGHVS and CDR2 FQNEAQ. CDR3 residues: CASSLEMSGYEQYF. CDR3 in DNA: TGTGCCAGCAGCTTAGAGATGTCAGGCTACGAGCAGTACTTC.